This TCR beta chain originates from a study of blood T cell repertoires in COVID-19. Across the study: Samples of COVID-19 (acute and convalescent) were obtained from the United States, Italy and Spain. Sample material is recorded as cDNA or gDNA derived from T cells, B-cell-depleted T cells, or PBMCs.

In the study's own analysis: Counts of nucleated cells, estimated from reference gene primer amplification, were obtained. Data came from immunoSEQ multiplex PCR; TCRdb stores just in-frame clones and leaves some out. The D gene and trimming were derived from the DNA, and the V and J assignments and clone size from that table. The data contain roughly 95,000 clones, around 80% of them singletons. This TCR was sampled from a man aged 50 or older with active or convalescent COVID-19. The sequenced material came from peripheral blood.

The DNA of the CDR3 is TGTGCCAGCAGCTTGGGACAGGAGAAAGAGACCCAGTACTTC. Its translation: CASSLGQEKETQYF. The chain employs TRBV5-4 and TRBJ2-5, with TRBD1 as a possible D gene (6 bases). The V and J ends lost 0 bases and 3 bases respectively, with 9 bases between them. The CDR3 is made up of 14 amino acids. The germline V gene has CDR1 SGHNT and CDR2 YYREEE (reference sequence). The whole variable domain, remainder taken from reference TRBV5-4 and TRBJ2-5, is ETGVTQSPTHLIKTRGQQVTLRCSSQSGHNTVSWYQQALGQGPQFIFQYYREEENGRGNFPPRFSGLQFPNYSSELNVNALELDDSALYLCASSLGQEKETQYFGPGTRLLVL.